The source of this TCR beta chain is a study of T cell changes during pregnancy in multiple sclerosis. In regard to this clone: The same CDR3 can be traced to other DNA sequences in this sample.

Assay: immunoSEQ multiplex PCR; the TCRdb copy retains only in-frame clones and omits some. The sample yields roughly 58,000 clones, roughly 90% seen once. The ends were cut back, 0 bases at V and 0 bases at J, with 5 bases in the middle. CDR3 size: 14 residues. Germline V lookup: CDR1 SGDLS, CDR2 YYNGEE. This clonotype originated in a female donor with multiple sclerosis, enrolled in a pregnancy study. The specimen was CD8+ T cells from peripheral blood mononuclear cells, collected before pregnancy. This rearrangement joins TRBV9 to TRBJ2-3; D may be TRBD2 (5 bases). CDR3 amino acids: CASSVAGSTDTQYF. The CDR3 DNA sequence: TGTGCCAGCAGCGTAGCGGGGAGCACAGATACGCAGTATTTT. Looking up the rest from reference TRBV9 and TRBJ2-3 gives the full variable domain: DSGVTQTPKHLITATGQRVTLRCSPRSGDLSVYWYQQSLDQGLQFLIQYYNGEERAKGNILERFSAQQFPDLHSELNLSSLELGDSALYFCASSVAGSTDTQYFGPGTRLTVL.